Each of the 16 T cell receptor beta chains below was sequenced from the same sample in a study of Ad26.COV2.S vaccination and SARS-CoV-2 variants. The sample's treatment: some 20 received Ad26.COV2.S at low or high dose, single or two shots; several received placebo; per-sample allocation not given. Sampling was performed 63 days after the first vaccine or placebo injection. Profiled with immunoSEQ multiplex PCR; TCRdb holds only in-frame clones, not every one. The table includes about 280,000 clones, more than 75% detected once. Sequenced here: peripheral blood, sampled in a trial of Ad26.COV2.S vaccine versus placebo. All receptors come from a person between 18 and 65 years old who received the Ad26.COV2.S COVID-19 vaccine or a placebo.

V and J are TRBV18 and TRBJ1-1; TRBD1 matches at 7 bases. The CDR3 length is 14 residues. Germline V lookup: CDR1 KGHSH, CDR2 LQKENI. Germline trimming cut 4 bases from V and 4 bases from J; bases unmatched to any gene: 6. CDR3 region: CASSQGAGRTEAFF. DNA of the CDR3: TGTGCCAGCTCACAGGGGGCAGGACGCACTGAAGCTTTCTTT.

This chain joins TRBV11-3 and TRBJ1-1; a possible D gene is TRBD1 (6 bases). This CDR3 spans 14 amino acids. From germline, CDR1 is SGHNT and CDR2 YENEEA. V was clipped by 8 bases and J by 0 bases, with 13 bases between them. CDR3 nucleotide sequence: TGTGCCAGCGTAGGGGGGCGAATGAACACTGAAGCTTTCTTT. Translation gives CASVGGRMNTEAFF.

The chain is built from TRBV21-1 and TRBJ2-1. TRBV21-1 constitutes a pseudogene. This CDR3 spans 9 amino acids. The CDR3 nucleotides read TGTGCCAGCAGCTATGAGCAGTTCTTC. Translation: CASSYEQFF.

The rearrangement uses TRBV2 and TRBJ2-1; TRBD1 might be the D (6 bases). Between the trimmed V and J ends, which lost 4 bases and 4 bases, there was a span of 11 bases. The germline V gene has CDR1 SNHLY and CDR2 FYNNEI. This CDR3 comprises 14 residues. The CDR3 bases are TGTGCCAGCAGTGGTCAGGGGCTTTACAATGAGCAGTTCTTC. Its translation is CASSGQGLYNEQFF.

This clone was counted ten times or more. V gene TRBV7-9 combines with J gene TRBJ2-3; maybe TRBD2 (5 bases). V lost 5 bases and J 1 base, leaving 10 bases between the germline ends. From germline, CDR1 is SEHNR and CDR2 FQNEAQ (reference sequence). The CDR3 loop spans 14 amino acids. CDR3: CASSRRLGTDTQYF. Here the CDR3 DNA reads TGTGCCAGCAGCCGGAGGTTGGGCACAGATACGCAGTATTTT.

This sequence joins TRBV5-1 and TRBJ2-2; D is uncertain. V lost 3 bases to trimming and J lost 4 bases, with 7 bases between them. This CDR3 spans 13 amino acids. Germline lookup yields CDR1 SGHRS and CDR2 YFSETQ. CDR3 in amino acids: CASSSTLTGELFF. CDR3 nucleotide sequence: TGCGCCAGCAGCTCGACCCTCACCGGGGAGCTGTTTTTT.

The rearrangement joins TRBV11-2 to TRBJ1-2; a possible D gene is TRBD1 (5 bases). V shed 5 bases and J shed 6 bases, with 16 bases lying between them. CDR1 is SGHAT and CDR2 is FQNNGV in the germline V gene. This CDR3 comprises 14 residues. The DNA for the CDR3 is TGTGCCAGCAGCCCCACGCCAGGGTTTAATGGCTACACCTTC. Protein: CASSPTPGFNGYTF. Variable domain in full (rest from reference TRBV11-2 and TRBJ1-2): EAGVAQSPRYKIIEKRQSVAFWCNPISGHATLYWYQQILGQGPKLLIQFQNNGVVDDSQLPKDRFSAERLKGVDSTLKIQPAKLEDSAVYLCASSPTPGFNGYTFGSGTRLTVV.

A word on this clone: The same CDR3 can be traced to other DNA sequences in this sample. The J gene is TRBJ2-3, the V gene TRBV9, with unresolved D. CDR1 SGDLS and CDR2 YYNGEE come from the germline V gene. V lost 2 bases and J lost 0, with 7 bases in between. The CDR3 extends over 14 amino acids. Here the CDR3 reads CASSVGRSTDTQYF. The CDR3 DNA follows: TGTGCCAGCAGCGTTGGCAGGAGCACAGATACGCAGTATTTT.

The rearrangement uses TRBV30 and TRBJ1-1; D remains ambiguous. V lost 0 bases, J lost 2 bases, and 7 bases lay in between. CDR3 length: 13 amino acids. CDR1 is GTSNPN, CDR2 SVGIG, per germline (reference sequence). The CDR3 protein is CAWSVLDNTEAFF. The CDR3 bases are TGTGCCTGGAGTGTGTTGGACAACACTGAAGCTTTCTTT.

The chain is built from TRBV11-2 and TRBJ2-3; TRBD2 matches at 8 bases. The germline gives CDR1 SGHAT, CDR2 FQNNGV. The CDR3 runs 14 residues. The CDR3 here is CAESGTSFTDTQYF. In DNA form, the CDR3 reads TGTGCTGAGTCCGGGACTAGTTTTACAGATACGCAGTATTTT.

V usage is TRBV7-9 and J usage is TRBJ2-1; D is uncertain. The CDR3 has 14 amino acids. With 4 bases removed from V and 3 bases from J, the gap between germline ends came to 10 bases. The V gene's germline CDR1 is SEHNR and CDR2 FQNEAQ (reference sequence). CDR3 sequence: CASSSTEYYNEQFF. Written as DNA, the CDR3 is TGTGCCAGCAGCTCAACAGAATACTACAATGAGCAGTTCTTC.

V gene TRBV7-2 combines with J gene TRBJ1-1, with a tentative D call TRBD1 (5 bases). This CDR3 spans 17 amino acids. Germline CDR1 reads SGHTA; CDR2 reads FQGNSA. Trimming took off 2 bases at V and 3 bases at J, with 19 bases between the two ends. DNA of the CDR3: TGTGCCAGCAGCTTAACCTCGCTGGGGCCCATCTACACTGAAGCTTTCTTT. As protein: CASSLTSLGPIYTEAFF. The variable domain in full, completed from reference TRBV7-2 and TRBJ1-1, reads GAGVSQSPSNKVTEKGKDVELRCDPISGHTALYWYRQSLGQGLEFLIYFQGNSAPDKSGLPSDRFSAERTGGSVSTLTIQRTQQEDSAVYLCASSLTSLGPIYTEAFFGQGTRLTVV.

The chain employs TRBV3-1 (or the pseudogene TRBV3-2) and TRBJ2-2; 9 nucleotides line up with TRBD2. The CDR3 totals 16 residues. V shed 3 bases and J 0 bases; nucleotides not matched to a gene: 2. CDR1 LGHDT and CDR2 YNNKEL come from the germline V gene (reference sequence). CDR3 sequence (DNA): TGTGCCAGCAGCCATAGCGGGAGAGCGAACACCGGGGAGCTGTTTTTT. Encoded protein: CASSHSGRANTGELFF.

This chain links TRBV4-1 with TRBJ1-6, with TRBD1 as a possible D gene (6 bases). The CDR3 covers 17 residues. Trimming left V 8 bases short and J 0 bases short, with 17 bases between. From germline, CDR1 is MGHRA and CDR2 YSYEKL. The CDR3 loop is CASRFGGYSSYNSPLHF. DNA for the CDR3: TGCGCCAGCCGGTTTGGGGGCTATAGCTCCTATAATTCACCCCTCCACTTT.

The V gene is TRBV25-1, the J gene TRBJ1-6; TRBD1 aligns across 9 bases. The CDR3 runs 17 residues. V shed 4 bases, J shed 9 bases, and the junction held 13 bases outside the gene matches. Germline V gives CDR1 MGHDK, CDR2 SYGVNS. The chain's CDR3 is CASSATTGGKGSSPLHF. CDR3 DNA: TGTGCCAGCAGTGCTACCACAGGGGGCAAAGGTAGTTCACCCCTCCACTTT.

The V and J genes are TRBV6-6 and TRBJ2-3; D is unresolved. Germline V gene data show CDR1 as MNHNY and CDR2 as SVGAGI (reference sequence). This CDR3 has 13 residues. The CDR3 DNA sequence: TGTACGGTCGCGGCACCTAGCACAGATACGCAGTATTTT. It encodes CTVAAPSTDTQYF.